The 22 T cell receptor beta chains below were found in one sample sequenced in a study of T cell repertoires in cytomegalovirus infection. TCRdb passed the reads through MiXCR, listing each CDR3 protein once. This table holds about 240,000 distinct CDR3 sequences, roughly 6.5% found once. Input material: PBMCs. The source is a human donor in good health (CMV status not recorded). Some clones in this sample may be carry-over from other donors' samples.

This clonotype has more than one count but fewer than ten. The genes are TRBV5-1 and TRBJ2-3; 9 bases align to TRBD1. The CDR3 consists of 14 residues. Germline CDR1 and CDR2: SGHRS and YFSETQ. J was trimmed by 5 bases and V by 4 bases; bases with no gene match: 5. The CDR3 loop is CASSGRTGEDTQYF. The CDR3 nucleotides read TGCGCCAGCAGCGGGCGGACAGGGGAAGATACGCAGTATTTT.

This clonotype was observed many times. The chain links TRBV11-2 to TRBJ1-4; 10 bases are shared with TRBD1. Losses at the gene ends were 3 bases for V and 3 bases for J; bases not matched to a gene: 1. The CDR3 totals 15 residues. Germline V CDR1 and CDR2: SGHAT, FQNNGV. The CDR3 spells CASSLGTGANEKLFF. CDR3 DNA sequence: TGTGCCAGCAGCTTGGGGACAGGGGCTAATGAAAAACTGTTTTTT.

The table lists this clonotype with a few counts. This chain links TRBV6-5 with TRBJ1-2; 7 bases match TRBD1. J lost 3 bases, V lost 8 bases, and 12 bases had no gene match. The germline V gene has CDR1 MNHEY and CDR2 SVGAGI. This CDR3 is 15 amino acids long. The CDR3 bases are TGTGCCAGCTGCCAAGCAGGGGGGCTGGACTATGGCTACACCTTC. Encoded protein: CASCQAGGLDYGYTF.

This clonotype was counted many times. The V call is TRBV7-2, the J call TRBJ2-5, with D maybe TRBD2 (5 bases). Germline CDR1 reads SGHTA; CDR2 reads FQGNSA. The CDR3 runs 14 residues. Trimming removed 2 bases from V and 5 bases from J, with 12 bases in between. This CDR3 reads CASSLYAPGETQYF. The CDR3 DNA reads TGTGCCAGCAGCTTATATGCGCCGGGGGAGACCCAGTACTTC.

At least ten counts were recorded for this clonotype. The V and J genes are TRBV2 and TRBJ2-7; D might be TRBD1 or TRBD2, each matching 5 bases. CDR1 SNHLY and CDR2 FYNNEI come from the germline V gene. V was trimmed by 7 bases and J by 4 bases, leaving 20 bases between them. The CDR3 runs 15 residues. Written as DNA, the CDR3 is TGTGCCAGCACTCCAATTCTGGGGGTCGGGTACGAGCAGTACTTC. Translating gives CASTPILGVGYEQYF.

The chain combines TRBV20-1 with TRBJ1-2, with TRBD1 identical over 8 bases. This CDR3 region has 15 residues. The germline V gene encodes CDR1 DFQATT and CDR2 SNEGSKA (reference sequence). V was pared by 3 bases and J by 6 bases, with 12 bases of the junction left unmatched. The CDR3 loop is CSARVRTGRLDGYTF. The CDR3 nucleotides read TGCAGTGCTAGGGTCCGGACAGGGAGATTGGATGGCTACACCTTC.

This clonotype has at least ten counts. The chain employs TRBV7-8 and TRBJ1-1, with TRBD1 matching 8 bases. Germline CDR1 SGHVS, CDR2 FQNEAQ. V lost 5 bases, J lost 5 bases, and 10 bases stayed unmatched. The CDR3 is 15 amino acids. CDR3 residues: CASSAYRGGNTEAFF. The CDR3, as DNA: TGTGCCAGCAGCGCCTACAGGGGGGGGAATACTGAAGCTTTCTTT.

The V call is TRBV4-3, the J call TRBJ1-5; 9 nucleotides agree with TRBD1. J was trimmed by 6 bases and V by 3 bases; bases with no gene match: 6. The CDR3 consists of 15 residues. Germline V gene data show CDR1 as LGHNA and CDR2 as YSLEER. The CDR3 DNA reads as TGCGCCAGCAGCCAGGCACAGGGGGCGGCTCAGCCCCAGCATTTT. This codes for CASSQAQGAAQPQHF.

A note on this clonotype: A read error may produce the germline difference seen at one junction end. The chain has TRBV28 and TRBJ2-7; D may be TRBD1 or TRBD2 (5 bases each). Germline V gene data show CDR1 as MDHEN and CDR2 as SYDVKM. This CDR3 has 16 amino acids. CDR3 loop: CASSTIPRDRSYELYF. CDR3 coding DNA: TGTGCCAGCAGCACCATTCCCCGGGACCGCTCCTACGAGCTGTACTTC.

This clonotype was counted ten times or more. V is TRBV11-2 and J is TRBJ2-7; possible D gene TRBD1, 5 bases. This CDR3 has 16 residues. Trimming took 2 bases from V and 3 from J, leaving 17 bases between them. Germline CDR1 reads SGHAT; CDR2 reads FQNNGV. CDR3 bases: TGTGCCAGCAGCTTAAGGGGCAGGGATGCCTTCTACGAGCAGTACTTC. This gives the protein CASSLRGRDAFYEQYF.

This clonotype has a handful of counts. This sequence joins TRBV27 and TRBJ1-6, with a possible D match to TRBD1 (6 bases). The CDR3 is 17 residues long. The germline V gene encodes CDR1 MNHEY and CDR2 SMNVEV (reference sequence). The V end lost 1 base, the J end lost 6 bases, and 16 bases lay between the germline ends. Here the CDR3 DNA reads TGTGCCAGCAGTTTATTACAGGGCTCCTATCTTAATTCACCCCTCCACTTT. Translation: CASSLLQGSYLNSPLHF.

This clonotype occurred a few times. The CDR3 protein is CASSTTGGSTDTQYF. CDR3 nucleotides: TGTGCCAGCAGCACGACGGGAGGGAGCACAGATACGCAGTATTTT. The chain combines TRBV7-9 with TRBJ2-3, with 8 bases lining up with TRBD2. V trimming: 5 bases; J trimming: 0 bases; junction bases outside the gene matches: 4. This CDR3 spans 15 amino acids. Germline CDR1 and CDR2: SEHNR and FQNEAQ (reference sequence).

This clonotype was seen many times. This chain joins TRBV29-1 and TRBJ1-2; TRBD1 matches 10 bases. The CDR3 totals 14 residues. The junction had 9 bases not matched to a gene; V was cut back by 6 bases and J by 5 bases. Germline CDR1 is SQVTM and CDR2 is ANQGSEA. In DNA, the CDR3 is TGCAGCGTGGAGAGGACAGGGGGTTCGTATGGCTACACCTTC. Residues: CSVERTGGSYGYTF.

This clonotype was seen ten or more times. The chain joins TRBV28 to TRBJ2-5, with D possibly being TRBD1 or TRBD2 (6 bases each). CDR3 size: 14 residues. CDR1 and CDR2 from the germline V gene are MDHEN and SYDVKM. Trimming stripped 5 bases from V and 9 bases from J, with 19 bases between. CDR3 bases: TGTGCCAGCAGTCCAGGTGCGGGGACACCTCCCCAGTACTTC. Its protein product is CASSPGAGTPPQYF.

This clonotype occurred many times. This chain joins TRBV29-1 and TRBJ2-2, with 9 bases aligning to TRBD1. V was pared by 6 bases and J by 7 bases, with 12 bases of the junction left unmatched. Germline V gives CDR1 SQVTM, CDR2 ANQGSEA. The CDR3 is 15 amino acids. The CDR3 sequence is CSVSQGAFSDGELFF. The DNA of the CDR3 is TGCAGCGTGTCACAGGGGGCTTTCAGCGACGGGGAGCTGTTTTTT.

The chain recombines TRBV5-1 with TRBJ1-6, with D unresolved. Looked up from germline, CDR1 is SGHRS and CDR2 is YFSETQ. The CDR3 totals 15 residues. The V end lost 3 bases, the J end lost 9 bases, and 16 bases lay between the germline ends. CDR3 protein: CASSSLREGGSPLHF. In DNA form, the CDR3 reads TGCGCCAGCAGCTCTTTGCGGGAAGGTGGTTCACCCCTCCACTTT. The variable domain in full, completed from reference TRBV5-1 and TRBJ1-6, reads KAGVTQTPRYLIKTRGQQVTLSCSPISGHRSVSWYQQTPGQGLQFLFEYFSETQRNKGNFPGRFSGRQFSNSRSEMNVSTLELGDSALYLCASSSLREGGSPLHFGNGTRLTVT.

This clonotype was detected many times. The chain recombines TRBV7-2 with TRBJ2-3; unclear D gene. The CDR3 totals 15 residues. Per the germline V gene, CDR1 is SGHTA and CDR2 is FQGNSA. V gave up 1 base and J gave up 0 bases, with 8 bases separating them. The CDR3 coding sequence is TGTGCCAGCAGCTTAGGGGTTCACAGCACAGATACGCAGTATTTT. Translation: CASSLGVHSTDTQYF.

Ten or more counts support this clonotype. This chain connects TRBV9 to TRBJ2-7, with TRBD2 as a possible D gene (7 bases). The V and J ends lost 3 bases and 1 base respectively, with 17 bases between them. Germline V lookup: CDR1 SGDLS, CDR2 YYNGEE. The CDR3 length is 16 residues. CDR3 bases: TGTGCCAGCAGCGACAAAGACGGGGGGCCTTCCTACGAGCAGTACTTC. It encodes CASSDKDGGPSYEQYF.

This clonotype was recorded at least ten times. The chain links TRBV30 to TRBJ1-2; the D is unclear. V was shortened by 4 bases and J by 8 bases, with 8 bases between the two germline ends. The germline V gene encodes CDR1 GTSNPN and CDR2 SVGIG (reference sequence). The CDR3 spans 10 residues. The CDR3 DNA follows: TGTGCCTGGAAGTTGGGGGGCTACACCTTC. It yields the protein CAWKLGGYTF. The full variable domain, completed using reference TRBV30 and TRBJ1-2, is SQTIHQWPATLVQPVGSPLSLECTVEGTSNPNLYWYRQAAGRGLQLLFYSVGIGQISSEVPQNLSASRPQDRQFILSSKKLLLSDSGFYLCAWKLGGYTFGSGTRLTVV.

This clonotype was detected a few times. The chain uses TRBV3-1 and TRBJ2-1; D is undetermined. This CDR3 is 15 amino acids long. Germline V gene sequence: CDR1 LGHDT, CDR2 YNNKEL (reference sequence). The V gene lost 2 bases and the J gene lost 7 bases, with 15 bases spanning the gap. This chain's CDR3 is CASSQRRVPGNEQFF. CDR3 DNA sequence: TGTGCCAGCAGCCAACGTCGGGTTCCAGGTAATGAGCAGTTCTTC.

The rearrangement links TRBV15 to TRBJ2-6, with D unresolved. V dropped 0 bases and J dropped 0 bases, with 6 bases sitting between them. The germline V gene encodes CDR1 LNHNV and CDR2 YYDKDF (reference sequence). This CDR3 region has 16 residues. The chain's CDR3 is CATSREPRSGANVLTF. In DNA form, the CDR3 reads TGTGCCACCAGCAGAGAGCCCCGCTCTGGGGCCAACGTCCTGACTTTC.

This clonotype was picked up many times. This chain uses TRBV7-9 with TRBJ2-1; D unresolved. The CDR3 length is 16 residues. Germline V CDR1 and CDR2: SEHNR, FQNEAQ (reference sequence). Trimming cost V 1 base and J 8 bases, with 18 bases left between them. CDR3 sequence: CASSLVAFTPNDEQFF. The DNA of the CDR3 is TGTGCCAGCAGCTTAGTTGCCTTTACTCCCAACGATGAGCAGTTCTTC.